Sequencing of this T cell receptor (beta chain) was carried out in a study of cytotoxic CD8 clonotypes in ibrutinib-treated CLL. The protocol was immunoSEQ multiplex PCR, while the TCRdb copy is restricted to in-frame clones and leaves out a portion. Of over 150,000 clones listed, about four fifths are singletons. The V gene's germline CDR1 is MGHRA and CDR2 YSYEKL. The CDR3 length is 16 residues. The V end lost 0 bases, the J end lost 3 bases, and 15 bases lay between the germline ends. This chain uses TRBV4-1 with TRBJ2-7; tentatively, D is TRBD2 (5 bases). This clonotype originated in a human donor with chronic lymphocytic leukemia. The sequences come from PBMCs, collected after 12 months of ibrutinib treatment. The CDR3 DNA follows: TGCGCCAGCAGCCAAGACGCTGGAGGCCGACACTACGAGCAGTACTTC. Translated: CASSQDAGGRHYEQYF.